These T cell receptor beta chains were read from a single sample in a study of T cell responses to AZD1222 COVID-19 vaccine. Clones were read by immunoSEQ multiplex PCR, and TCRdb kept only the in-frame ones, dropping some. The sample records over 100,000 clones, about 80% being singletons. Source: peripheral blood, taken on day 0 of AZD1222 vaccination. These TCRs come from an adult in good health. The CDR3 runs from the conserved cysteine through the conserved F or W. Fields, in order: J gene, clone size, D gene, V gene, CDR3 length, CDR3 protein, CDR3 DNA. The D gene is left open where the match is weak. The size of a clone is reported for some rows only, either as once, few or many, or as a class for expanded clones.

j_call: TRBJ1-1
clone_size: -
d_call: -
v_call: TRBV6-5
cdr3_length: 13
cdr3_aa: CASRSDIYTEAFF
cdr3_nt: TGTGCCAGCAGGTCCGACATTTACACTGAAGCTTTCTTT

j_call: TRBJ2-2
clone_size: -
d_call: TRBD2
v_call: TRBV19
cdr3_length: 18
cdr3_aa: CASEASGGSFRNTGELFF
cdr3_nt: TGTGCCAGCGAGGCTAGCGGGGGGTCCTTCCGGAACACCGGGGAGCTGTTTTTT

j_call: TRBJ2-4
clone_size: -
d_call: -
v_call: TRBV6-4
cdr3_length: 16
cdr3_aa: CASSVRGMLTKNIQYF
cdr3_nt: TGTGCCAGCAGTGTGAGGGGAATGCTAACCAAAAACATTCAGTACTTC

j_call: TRBJ1-5
clone_size: -
d_call: -
v_call: TRBV28
cdr3_length: 12
cdr3_aa: CASSLGNQPQHF
cdr3_nt: TGTGCCAGCAGTTTAGGAAATCAACCCCAGCATTTT

j_call: TRBJ1-2
clone_size: once
d_call: -
v_call: TRBV7-9
cdr3_length: 14
cdr3_aa: CASSLGQGLYGYTF
cdr3_nt: TGTGCCAGCAGCTTAGGGCAGGGGTTGTATGGCTACACCTTC

j_call: TRBJ2-3
clone_size: -
d_call: -
v_call: TRBV5-1
cdr3_length: 15
cdr3_aa: CASSLAGQGTDTQYF
cdr3_nt: TGCGCCAGCAGCTTGGCCGGGCAGGGTACAGATACGCAGTATTTT

j_call: TRBJ1-5
clone_size: -
d_call: -
v_call: TRBV9
cdr3_length: 16
cdr3_aa: CASSSGQGLGNQPQHF
cdr3_nt: TGTGCCAGCAGCTCAGGTCAGGGTTTGGGCAATCAGCCCCAGCATTTT

j_call: TRBJ1-2
clone_size: -
d_call: -
v_call: TRBV27
cdr3_length: 14
cdr3_aa: CASSQNRVDYGYTF
cdr3_nt: TGTGCCAGCAGTCAGAACAGGGTTGACTATGGCTACACCTTC

j_call: TRBJ1-6
clone_size: -
d_call: -
v_call: TRBV6-5
cdr3_length: 12
cdr3_aa: CASSYWSSPLHF
cdr3_nt: TGTGCCAGCAGTTACTGGTCTTCACCCCTCCACTTT

j_call: TRBJ1-1
clone_size: once
d_call: -
v_call: TRBV7-9
cdr3_length: 14
cdr3_aa: CASSFKGGITEAFF
cdr3_nt: TGTGCCAGCAGCTTCAAGGGGGGGATCACTGAAGCTTTCTTT

j_call: TRBJ2-5
clone_size: -
d_call: -
v_call: TRBV7-3
cdr3_length: 13
cdr3_aa: CASSLSPDTPKYF
cdr3_nt: TGTGCCAGCAGCTTAAGTCCGGACACCCCAAAGTACTTC

j_call: TRBJ2-7
clone_size: many
d_call: -
v_call: TRBV28
cdr3_length: 11
cdr3_aa: CASSETYEQYF
cdr3_nt: TGTGCCAGCAGTGAAACCTACGAGCAGTACTTC

j_call: TRBJ2-1
clone_size: -
d_call: -
v_call: TRBV10-3
cdr3_length: 16
cdr3_aa: CAISRQSGGSLDEQFF
cdr3_nt: TGTGCCATCAGCCGCCAAAGCGGCGGCTCGTTGGATGAGCAGTTCTTC

j_call: TRBJ2-5
clone_size: -
d_call: -
v_call: TRBV18
cdr3_length: 16
cdr3_aa: CASSPGSGGAGETQYF
cdr3_nt: TGTGCCAGCTCACCGGGGTCTGGCGGGGCCGGAGAGACCCAGTACTTC

j_call: TRBJ1-3
clone_size: once
d_call: -
v_call: TRBV10-3
cdr3_length: 16
cdr3_aa: CAINSGTASSGNTIYF
cdr3_nt: TGTGCCATCAATTCCGGGACCGCGAGCTCTGGAAACACCATATATTTT

j_call: TRBJ2-3
clone_size: -
d_call: -
v_call: TRBV6-5
cdr3_length: 12
cdr3_aa: CASTKGTDTQYF
cdr3_nt: TGTGCCAGCACCAAGGGGACAGATACGCAGTATTTT

j_call: TRBJ1-2
clone_size: once
d_call: -
v_call: TRBV28
cdr3_length: 13
cdr3_aa: CASSPQPFYGYTF
cdr3_nt: TGTGCCAGCAGCCCTCAACCCTTCTATGGCTACACCTTC

j_call: TRBJ1-2
clone_size: -
d_call: -
v_call: TRBV7-2
cdr3_length: 14
cdr3_aa: CASSLYRGSSGYTF
cdr3_nt: TGTGCCAGCAGCTTGTACCGGGGGTCGAGTGGCTACACCTTC

j_call: TRBJ1-2
clone_size: -
d_call: TRBD1
v_call: TRBV19
cdr3_length: 16
cdr3_aa: CASSSPGQGFGRGYTF
cdr3_nt: TGTGCCAGTAGCTCTCCGGGACAGGGCTTTGGACGCGGCTACACCTTC

j_call: TRBJ1-5
clone_size: -
d_call: TRBD1
v_call: TRBV28
cdr3_length: 14
cdr3_aa: CASSWGTGDQPQHF
cdr3_nt: TGTGCCAGCAGTTGGGGGACAGGGGATCAGCCCCAGCATTTT

j_call: TRBJ1-6
clone_size: -
d_call: -
v_call: TRBV6-1
cdr3_length: 15
cdr3_aa: CASSETQGWNSPLHF
cdr3_nt: TGTGCCAGCAGTGAAACACAGGGTTGGAATTCACCCCTCCACTTT

j_call: TRBJ1-2
clone_size: -
d_call: -
v_call: TRBV15
cdr3_length: 13
cdr3_aa: CATSRDGTAGYTF
cdr3_nt: TGTGCCACCAGCAGAGATGGAACGGCCGGCTACACCTTC

j_call: TRBJ1-1
clone_size: -
d_call: -
v_call: TRBV7-9
cdr3_length: 13
cdr3_aa: CASSREMNTEAFF
cdr3_nt: TGTGCCAGTTCTAGAGAAATGAACACTGAAGCTTTCTTT

j_call: TRBJ2-7
clone_size: -
d_call: -
v_call: TRBV7-9
cdr3_length: 13
cdr3_aa: CASSRTGNYEQYF
cdr3_nt: TGTGCCAGCAGCCGTACAGGGAACTACGAGCAGTACTTC

j_call: TRBJ1-4
clone_size: -
d_call: TRBD1
v_call: TRBV27
cdr3_length: 17
cdr3_aa: CASSSPGQGRPNEKLFF
cdr3_nt: TGTGCCAGCAGTTCACCGGGACAGGGGCGGCCTAATGAAAAACTGTTTTTT

j_call: TRBJ1-5
clone_size: -
d_call: TRBD1
v_call: TRBV28
cdr3_length: 16
cdr3_aa: CASSSPGTGNGQPQHF
cdr3_nt: TGTGCCAGCAGTAGTCCCGGGACAGGGAACGGTCAGCCCCAGCATTTT

j_call: TRBJ1-5
clone_size: -
d_call: -
v_call: TRBV18
cdr3_length: 16
cdr3_aa: CASSLDQIRASQPQHF
cdr3_nt: TGTGCCAGCTCACTGGACCAAATCAGGGCGAGCCAGCCCCAGCATTTT

j_call: TRBJ2-5
clone_size: few
d_call: -
v_call: TRBV7-2
cdr3_length: 14
cdr3_aa: CASSPGQVQETQYF
cdr3_nt: TGTGCCAGCAGCCCGGGCCAGGTTCAAGAGACCCAGTACTTC

j_call: TRBJ2-1
clone_size: -
d_call: -
v_call: TRBV7-8
cdr3_length: 20
cdr3_aa: CASSLVSPRFLKSTYNEQFF
cdr3_nt: TGTGCCAGCAGCTTAGTCAGCCCCAGGTTCTTAAAAAGTACATACAATGAGCAGTTCTTC

j_call: TRBJ1-2
clone_size: once
d_call: TRBD1
v_call: TRBV28
cdr3_length: 13
cdr3_aa: CASSPGQGDGYTF
cdr3_nt: TGTGCCAGCAGCCCTGGACAGGGGGACGGCTACACCTTC

j_call: TRBJ2-3
clone_size: once
d_call: TRBD2
v_call: TRBV7-9
cdr3_length: 15
cdr3_aa: CASRHRGGHADTQYF
cdr3_nt: TGTGCCAGCAGACATCGGGGGGGCCACGCAGATACGCAGTATTTT

j_call: TRBJ2-7
clone_size: -
d_call: TRBD2
v_call: TRBV28
cdr3_length: 16
cdr3_aa: CASSSGGRAIYYEQYF
cdr3_nt: TGTGCCAGCAGTTCGGGCGGGAGGGCCATATACTACGAGCAGTACTTC

j_call: TRBJ1-1
clone_size: -
d_call: -
v_call: TRBV18
cdr3_length: 13
cdr3_aa: CASSQQGGGEAFF
cdr3_nt: TGTGCCAGCTCACAACAGGGAGGAGGTGAAGCTTTCTTT

j_call: TRBJ1-2
clone_size: -
d_call: TRBD1
v_call: TRBV10-3
cdr3_length: 15
cdr3_aa: CAIRARDRVDYGYTF
cdr3_nt: TGTGCCATCAGGGCCCGGGACAGGGTTGACTATGGCTACACCTTC

j_call: TRBJ2-1
clone_size: -
d_call: -
v_call: TRBV20-1
cdr3_length: 11
cdr3_aa: CSAGRYNEQFF
cdr3_nt: TGCAGTGCTGGGAGGTACAATGAGCAGTTCTTC

j_call: TRBJ2-5
clone_size: -
d_call: -
v_call: TRBV10-3
cdr3_length: 14
cdr3_aa: CAISGRQKQETQYF
cdr3_nt: TGTGCCATCAGTGGGAGACAAAAACAAGAGACCCAGTACTTC

j_call: TRBJ2-5
clone_size: -
d_call: TRBD1
v_call: TRBV5-6
cdr3_length: 17
cdr3_aa: CASSLGWRDREYETQYF
cdr3_nt: TGTGCCAGCAGCTTGGGGTGGAGGGACAGGGAGTACGAGACCCAGTACTTC

j_call: TRBJ1-2
clone_size: -
d_call: -
v_call: TRBV5-4
cdr3_length: 12
cdr3_aa: CASSSGAWGYTF
cdr3_nt: TGTGCCAGCAGCTCAGGGGCGTGGGGCTACACCTTC

j_call: TRBJ1-1
clone_size: -
d_call: -
v_call: TRBV18
cdr3_length: 15
cdr3_aa: CASSPPSGSNTEAFF
cdr3_nt: TGTGCCAGCTCACCACCGTCCGGGTCGAACACTGAAGCTTTCTTT

j_call: TRBJ2-7
clone_size: once
d_call: -
v_call: TRBV11-3
cdr3_length: 17
cdr3_aa: CASSLAKDTPKRYEQYF
cdr3_nt: TGTGCCAGCAGCTTAGCGAAGGACACGCCAAAAAGGTACGAGCAGTACTTC

j_call: TRBJ2-7
clone_size: -
d_call: -
v_call: TRBV20-1
cdr3_length: 10
cdr3_aa: CSAPYYEQYF
cdr3_nt: TGCAGTGCCCCCTACTACGAGCAGTACTTC

j_call: TRBJ2-4
clone_size: once
d_call: -
v_call: TRBV19
cdr3_length: 15
cdr3_aa: CASSNIGLAKNIQYF
cdr3_nt: TGTGCCAGTAGTAATATCGGTCTAGCCAAAAACATTCAGTACTTC

j_call: TRBJ1-1
clone_size: -
d_call: TRBD1
v_call: TRBV19
cdr3_length: 14
cdr3_aa: CACDQAGGITEAFF
cdr3_nt: TGTGCCTGCGACCAGGCAGGGGGTATAACTGAAGCTTTCTTT

j_call: TRBJ1-2
clone_size: few
d_call: -
v_call: TRBV19
cdr3_length: 16
cdr3_aa: CASSIDLVAAVYGYTF
cdr3_nt: TGTGCCAGTAGTATAGATTTAGTCGCGGCAGTCTATGGCTACACCTTC

j_call: TRBJ2-1
clone_size: -
d_call: TRBD2
v_call: TRBV9
cdr3_length: 17
cdr3_aa: CASSVSTGPSGGNEQFF
cdr3_nt: TGTGCCAGCAGCGTTTCAACGGGGCCTAGCGGGGGCAATGAGCAGTTCTTC

j_call: TRBJ2-7
clone_size: -
d_call: -
v_call: TRBV7-2
cdr3_length: 14
cdr3_aa: CASRPDGDSYEQYF
cdr3_nt: TGTGCCAGCAGGCCCGACGGGGACTCCTACGAGCAGTACTTC

j_call: TRBJ1-5
clone_size: -
d_call: -
v_call: TRBV15
cdr3_length: 15
cdr3_aa: CATSREAGGNQPQHF
cdr3_nt: TGTGCCACCAGCAGAGAGGCAGGGGGCAATCAGCCCCAGCATTTT

j_call: TRBJ2-2
clone_size: few
d_call: TRBD1
v_call: TRBV9
cdr3_length: 15
cdr3_aa: CASSERQGLAGELFF
cdr3_nt: TGTGCCAGCAGCGAAAGACAGGGATTGGCCGGGGAGCTGTTTTTT

j_call: TRBJ2-1
clone_size: -
d_call: -
v_call: TRBV2
cdr3_length: 14
cdr3_aa: CASSTEGAYNEQFF
cdr3_nt: TGTGCCAGCAGTACCGAGGGGGCCTACAATGAGCAGTTCTTC

j_call: TRBJ2-1
clone_size: -
d_call: -
v_call: TRBV21-1
cdr3_length: 18
cdr3_aa: CASSKALRDRSSYNEQFF
cdr3_nt: TGTGCCAGCAGCAAAGCTCTCCGGGACAGATCTTCCTACAATGAGCAGTTCTTC

j_call: TRBJ1-6
clone_size: -
d_call: -
v_call: TRBV6-5
cdr3_length: 11
cdr3_aa: CASSLGSPLHF
cdr3_nt: TGTGCCAGCAGTCTAGGTTCACCCCTCCACTTT

j_call: TRBJ1-2
clone_size: -
d_call: TRBD1
v_call: TRBV7-2
cdr3_length: 15
cdr3_aa: CASSLRPRTGMRYTF
cdr3_nt: TGTGCCAGCAGCTTACGCCCCCGGACAGGGATGCGCTACACCTTC

j_call: TRBJ2-7
clone_size: -
d_call: -
v_call: TRBV15
cdr3_length: 15
cdr3_aa: CATSREGIGSYEQYF
cdr3_nt: TGTGCCACCAGCAGAGAAGGTATTGGCTCCTACGAGCAGTACTTC

j_call: TRBJ2-7
clone_size: -
d_call: TRBD1
v_call: TRBV29-1
cdr3_length: 15
cdr3_aa: CSVEDPTGPSYEQYF
cdr3_nt: TGCAGCGTTGAAGACCCGACAGGGCCTTCCTACGAGCAGTACTTC

j_call: TRBJ1-2
clone_size: -
d_call: -
v_call: TRBV7-8
cdr3_length: 14
cdr3_aa: CASQQGILGNGYTF
cdr3_nt: TGTGCCAGCCAACAGGGCATCCTCGGCAATGGCTACACCTTC